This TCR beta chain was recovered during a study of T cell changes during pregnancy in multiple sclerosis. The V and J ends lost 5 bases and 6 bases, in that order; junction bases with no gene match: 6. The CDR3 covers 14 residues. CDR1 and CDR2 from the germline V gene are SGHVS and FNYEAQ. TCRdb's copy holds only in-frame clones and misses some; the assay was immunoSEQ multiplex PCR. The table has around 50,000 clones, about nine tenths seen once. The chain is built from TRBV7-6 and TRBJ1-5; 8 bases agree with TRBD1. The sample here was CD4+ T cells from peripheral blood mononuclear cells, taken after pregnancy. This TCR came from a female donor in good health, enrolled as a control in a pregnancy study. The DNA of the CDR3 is TGTGCCAGCAGCATAGGACAGGGCGCTCAGCCCCAGCATTTT. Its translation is CASSIGQGAQPQHF.